Given below is one TCR beta chain in context. The authors' processing: Estimation of nucleated cell counts was performed using reference gene primer amplification. Using immunoSEQ multiplex PCR, the repertoire was profiled, and TCRdb retains in-frame clones only, with some absent. V, J and clone size were drawn from that table, and D and trimming were deduced from the DNA. In the table there are 55,000 to 65,000 clones, 91% of which are singletons. This entry comes from a study of blood T cell repertoires in COVID-19. Overall study: Whether acute or convalescent, the COVID-19 samples came from the United States, Italy and Spain. T cells, B-cell-depleted T cells, or PBMCs provided the cDNA or gDNA that served as material.

Germline trimming cut 10 bases from V and 2 bases from J; bases unmatched to any gene: 7. The CDR3 runs 13 residues. Germline values: CDR1 MNHEY, CDR2 SMNVEV (reference sequence). The chain uses TRBV27 and TRBJ2-5; 7 nucleotides agree with TRBD2. Sequenced: peripheral blood. The TCR was taken from a human donor in a cohort sampled during active COVID-19. The CDR3 region is CATRSGAQETQYF. The CDR3 DNA sequence: TGTGCCACTAGGAGCGGGGCGCAAGAGACCCAGTACTTC.